This T cell receptor (beta chain) originates from a study of shared clonotypes between healthy human individuals. Only in-frame clones appear in the TCRdb table, and some are missing; sequencing was by immunoSEQ multiplex PCR. The sample carries approximately 340,000 clones, roughly 80% recorded once. Unmatched junction bases numbered 6, after V lost 11 bases and J lost 0 bases. This CDR3 contains 13 residues. Germline values: CDR1 LNHDA, CDR2 SQIVND (reference sequence). The sequence derives from a man in his thirties or forties in good health. The sample comprised memory CD4+ T cells sorted from blood. Subset specified: CD45RA-negative fraction. The chain uses TRBV19 and TRBJ2-7, with 8 positions matching TRBD1. CDR3 sequence (DNA): TGTGCCGGTCCGGGACAGGTCTCCTACGAGCAGTACTTC. As protein: CAGPGQVSYEQYF.